This T cell receptor beta chain was obtained from a study of shared clonotypes between healthy human individuals. Findings and limits, study-wide: Larger estimated richness was generally recorded for naive subsets relative to memory subsets. The sole specimen, blood, was sampled, and tissue repertoires likely differ.

Clones were read by immunoSEQ multiplex PCR, and TCRdb kept only the in-frame ones, dropping some. The table has some 2,400,000 clones, approximately 96% seen once. A CD45RA+ naive subset and a CD45RA-negative memory subset were split from CD4+ cells. On this clone itself: What it binds is unknown.

This clonotype originated in a young man in good health. Sequencing was done on a sample of naive CD4+ T cells sorted from blood. Noted subset: CD45RA+ positively selected.

The CDR3: CASSVGDRVGGYTF. The DNA for the CDR3 is TGTGCCAGCAGCGTAGGGGACAGGGTGGGTGGCTACACCTTC. The J gene is TRBJ1-2, the V gene TRBV9, with 9 bases lining up with TRBD1. Germline CDR1 is SGDLS and CDR2 is YYNGEE. The CDR3 is 14 amino acids. V lost 0 bases and J lost 7; bases outside the gene matches: 4.